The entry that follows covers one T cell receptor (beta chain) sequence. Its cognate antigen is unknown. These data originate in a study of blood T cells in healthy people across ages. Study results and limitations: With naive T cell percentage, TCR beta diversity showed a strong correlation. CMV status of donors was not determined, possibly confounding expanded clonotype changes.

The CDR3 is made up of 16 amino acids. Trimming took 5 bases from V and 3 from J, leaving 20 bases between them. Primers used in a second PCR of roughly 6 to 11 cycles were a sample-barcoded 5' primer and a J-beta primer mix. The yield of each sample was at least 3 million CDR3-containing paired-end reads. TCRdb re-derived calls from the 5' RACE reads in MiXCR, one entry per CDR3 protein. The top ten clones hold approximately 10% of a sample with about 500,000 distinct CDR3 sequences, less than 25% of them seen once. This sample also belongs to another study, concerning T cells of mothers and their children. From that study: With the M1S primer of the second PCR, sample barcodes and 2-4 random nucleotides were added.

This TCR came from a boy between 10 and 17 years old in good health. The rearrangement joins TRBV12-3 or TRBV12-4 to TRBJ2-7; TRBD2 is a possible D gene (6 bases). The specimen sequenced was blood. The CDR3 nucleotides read TGTGCCAGCAGTCCTTCCGGGAGAGCCCACCTCTACGAGCAGTACTTC. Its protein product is CASSPSGRAHLYEQYF.